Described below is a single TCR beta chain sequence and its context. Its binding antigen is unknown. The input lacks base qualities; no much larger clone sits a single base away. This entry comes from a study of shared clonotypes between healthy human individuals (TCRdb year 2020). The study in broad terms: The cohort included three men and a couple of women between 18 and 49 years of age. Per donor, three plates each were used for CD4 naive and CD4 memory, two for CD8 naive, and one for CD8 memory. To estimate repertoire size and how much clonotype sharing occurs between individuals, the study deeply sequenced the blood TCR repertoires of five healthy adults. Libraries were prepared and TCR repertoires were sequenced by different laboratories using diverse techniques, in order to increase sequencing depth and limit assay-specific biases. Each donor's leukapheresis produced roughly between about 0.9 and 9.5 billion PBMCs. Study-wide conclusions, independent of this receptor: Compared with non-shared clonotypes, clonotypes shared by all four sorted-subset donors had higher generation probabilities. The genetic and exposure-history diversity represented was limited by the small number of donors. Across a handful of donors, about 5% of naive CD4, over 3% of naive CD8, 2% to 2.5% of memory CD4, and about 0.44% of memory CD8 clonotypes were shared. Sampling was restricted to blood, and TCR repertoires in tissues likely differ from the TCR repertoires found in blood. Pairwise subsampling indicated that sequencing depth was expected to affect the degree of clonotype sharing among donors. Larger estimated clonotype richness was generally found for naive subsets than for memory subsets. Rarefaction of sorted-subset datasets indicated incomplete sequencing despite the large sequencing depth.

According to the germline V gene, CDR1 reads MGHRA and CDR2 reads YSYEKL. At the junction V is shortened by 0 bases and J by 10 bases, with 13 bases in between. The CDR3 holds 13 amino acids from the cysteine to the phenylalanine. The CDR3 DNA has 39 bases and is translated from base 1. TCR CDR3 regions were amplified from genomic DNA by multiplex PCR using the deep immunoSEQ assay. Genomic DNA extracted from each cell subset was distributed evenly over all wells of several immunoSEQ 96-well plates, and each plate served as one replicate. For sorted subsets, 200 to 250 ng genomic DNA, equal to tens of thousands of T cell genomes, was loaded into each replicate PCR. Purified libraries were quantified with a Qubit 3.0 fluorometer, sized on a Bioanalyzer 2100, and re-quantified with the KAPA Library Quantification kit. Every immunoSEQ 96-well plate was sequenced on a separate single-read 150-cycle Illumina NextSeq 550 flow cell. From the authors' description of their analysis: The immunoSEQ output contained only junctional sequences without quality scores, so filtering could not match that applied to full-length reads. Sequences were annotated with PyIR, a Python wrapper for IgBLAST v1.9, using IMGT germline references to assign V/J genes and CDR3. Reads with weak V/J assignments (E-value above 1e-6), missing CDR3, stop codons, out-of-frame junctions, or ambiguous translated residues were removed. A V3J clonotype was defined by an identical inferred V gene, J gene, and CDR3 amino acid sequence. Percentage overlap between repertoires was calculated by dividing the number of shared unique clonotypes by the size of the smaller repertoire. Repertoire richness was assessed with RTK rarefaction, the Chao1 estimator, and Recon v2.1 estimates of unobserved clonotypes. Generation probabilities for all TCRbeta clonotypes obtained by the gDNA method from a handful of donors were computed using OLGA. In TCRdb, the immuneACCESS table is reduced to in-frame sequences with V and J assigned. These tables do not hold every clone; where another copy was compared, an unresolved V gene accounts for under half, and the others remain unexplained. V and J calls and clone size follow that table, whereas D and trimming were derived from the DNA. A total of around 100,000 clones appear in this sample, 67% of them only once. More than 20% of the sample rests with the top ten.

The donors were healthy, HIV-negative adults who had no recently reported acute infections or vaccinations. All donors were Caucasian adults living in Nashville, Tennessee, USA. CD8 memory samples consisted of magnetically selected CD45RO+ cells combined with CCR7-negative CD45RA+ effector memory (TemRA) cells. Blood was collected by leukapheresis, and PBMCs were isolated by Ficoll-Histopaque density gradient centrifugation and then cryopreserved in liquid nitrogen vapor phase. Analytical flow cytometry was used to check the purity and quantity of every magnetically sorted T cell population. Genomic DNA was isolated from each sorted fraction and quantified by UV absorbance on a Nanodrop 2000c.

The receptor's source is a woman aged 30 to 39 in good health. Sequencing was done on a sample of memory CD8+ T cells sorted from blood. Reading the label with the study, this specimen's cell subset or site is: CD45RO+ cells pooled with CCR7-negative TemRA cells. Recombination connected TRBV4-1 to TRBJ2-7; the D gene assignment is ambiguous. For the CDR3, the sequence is CASSQESVSLQYF. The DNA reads TGCGCCAGCAGCCAAGAATCCGTTTCCCTACAGTACTTC.